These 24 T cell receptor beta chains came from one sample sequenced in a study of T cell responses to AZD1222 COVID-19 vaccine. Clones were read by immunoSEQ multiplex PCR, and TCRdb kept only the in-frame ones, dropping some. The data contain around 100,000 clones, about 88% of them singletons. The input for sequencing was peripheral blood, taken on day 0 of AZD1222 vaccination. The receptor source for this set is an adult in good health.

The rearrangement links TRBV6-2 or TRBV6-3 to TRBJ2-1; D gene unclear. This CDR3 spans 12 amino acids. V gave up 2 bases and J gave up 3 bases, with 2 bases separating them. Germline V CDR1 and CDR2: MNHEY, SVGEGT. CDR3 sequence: CASSYDYNEQFF. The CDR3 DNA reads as TGTGCCAGCAGTTACGACTACAATGAGCAGTTCTTC.

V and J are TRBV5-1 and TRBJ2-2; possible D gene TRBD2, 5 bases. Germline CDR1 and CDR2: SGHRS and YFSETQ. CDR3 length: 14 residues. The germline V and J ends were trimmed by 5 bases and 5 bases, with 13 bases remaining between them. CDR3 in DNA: TGCGCCAGCAGGAAGGAGGATGGAACCGGGGAGCTGTTTTTT. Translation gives CASRKEDGTGELFF.

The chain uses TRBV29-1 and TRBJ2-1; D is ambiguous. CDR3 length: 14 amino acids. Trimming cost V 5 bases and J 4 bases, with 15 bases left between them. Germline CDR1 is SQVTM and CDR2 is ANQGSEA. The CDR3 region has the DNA TGCAGCGTTTTCGAGGTGTGGGATTACAATGAGCAGTTCTTC. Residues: CSVFEVWDYNEQFF.

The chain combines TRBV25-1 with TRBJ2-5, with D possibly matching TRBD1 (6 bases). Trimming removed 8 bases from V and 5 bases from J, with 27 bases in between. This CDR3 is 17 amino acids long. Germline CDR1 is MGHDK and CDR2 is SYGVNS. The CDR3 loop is CASGDTGEGSLTETQYF. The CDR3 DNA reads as TGTGCCAGCGGGGACACTGGGGAAGGGAGTCTCACGGAGACCCAGTACTTC.

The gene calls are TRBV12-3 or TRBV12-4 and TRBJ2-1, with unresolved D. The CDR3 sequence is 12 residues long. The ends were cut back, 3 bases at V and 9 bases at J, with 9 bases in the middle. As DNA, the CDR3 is TGTGCCAGCAGTTTTAGGGAAGGTGAGCAGTTCTTC. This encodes CASSFREGEQFF.

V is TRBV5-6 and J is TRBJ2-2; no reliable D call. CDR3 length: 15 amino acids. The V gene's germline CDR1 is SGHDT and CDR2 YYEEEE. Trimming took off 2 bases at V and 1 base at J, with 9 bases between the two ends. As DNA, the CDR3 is TGTGCCAGCAGCTTATTCAGCCAGAACACCGGGGAGCTGTTTTTT. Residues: CASSLFSQNTGELFF. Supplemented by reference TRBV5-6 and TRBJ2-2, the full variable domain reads DAGVTQSPTHLIKTRGQQVTLRCSPKSGHDTVSWYQQALGQGPQFIFQYYEEEERQRGNFPDRFSGHQFPNYSSELNVNALLLGDSALYLCASSLFSQNTGELFFGEGSRLTVL.

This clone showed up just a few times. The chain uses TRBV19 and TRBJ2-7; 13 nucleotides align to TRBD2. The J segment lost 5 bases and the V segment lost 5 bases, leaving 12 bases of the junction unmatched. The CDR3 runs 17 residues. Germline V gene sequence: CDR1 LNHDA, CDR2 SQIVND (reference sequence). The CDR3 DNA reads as TGTGCCAGTAGTGTCGAGCGGACTAGCGGGAGTCTGGACGAGCAGTACTTC. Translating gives CASSVERTSGSLDEQYF.

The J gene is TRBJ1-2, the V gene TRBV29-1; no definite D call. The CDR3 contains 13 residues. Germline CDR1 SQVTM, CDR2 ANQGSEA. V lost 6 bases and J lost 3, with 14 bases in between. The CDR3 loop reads CSVLKTEYYGYTF. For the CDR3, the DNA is TGCAGCGTCCTAAAAACTGAATACTATGGCTACACCTTC.

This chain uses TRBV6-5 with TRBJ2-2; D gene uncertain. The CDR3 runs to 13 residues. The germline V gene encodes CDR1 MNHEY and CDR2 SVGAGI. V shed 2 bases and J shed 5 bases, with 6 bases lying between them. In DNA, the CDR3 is TGTGCCAGCAGTTACCCCCTAACCGGGGAGCTGTTTTTT. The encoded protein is CASSYPLTGELFF.

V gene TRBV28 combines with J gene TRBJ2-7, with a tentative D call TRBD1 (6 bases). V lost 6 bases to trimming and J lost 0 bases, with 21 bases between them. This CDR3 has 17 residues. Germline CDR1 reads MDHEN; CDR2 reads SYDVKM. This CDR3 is CASSLPLGQTSSYEQYF. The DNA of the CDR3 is TGTGCCAGCAGCCTGCCCCTTGGACAGACGAGCTCCTACGAGCAGTACTTC. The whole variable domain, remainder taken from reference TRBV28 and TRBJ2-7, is DVKVTQSSRYLVKRTGEKVFLECVQDMDHENMFWYRQDPGLGLRLIYFSYDVKMKEKGDIPEGYSVSREKKERFSLILESASTNQTSMYLCASSLPLGQTSSYEQYFGPGTRLTVT.

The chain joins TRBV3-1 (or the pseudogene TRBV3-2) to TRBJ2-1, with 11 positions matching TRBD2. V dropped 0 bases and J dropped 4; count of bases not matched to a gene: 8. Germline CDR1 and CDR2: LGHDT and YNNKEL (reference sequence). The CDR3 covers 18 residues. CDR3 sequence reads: CASSQERTGTSGYNEQFF. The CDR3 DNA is TGTGCCAGCAGCCAAGAGAGGACCGGGACTAGCGGATACAATGAGCAGTTCTTC.

CDR3 loop: CAWNERGGTEAFF. Here the CDR3 DNA reads TGTGCCTGGAACGAGAGGGGCGGCACTGAAGCTTTCTTT. The chain combines TRBV30 with TRBJ1-1; weak D call: TRBD1 (5 bases). The CDR3 spans 13 residues. V was cut by 4 bases and J by 4 bases, with 13 bases left in between. From germline, CDR1 is GTSNPN and CDR2 SVGIG (reference sequence).

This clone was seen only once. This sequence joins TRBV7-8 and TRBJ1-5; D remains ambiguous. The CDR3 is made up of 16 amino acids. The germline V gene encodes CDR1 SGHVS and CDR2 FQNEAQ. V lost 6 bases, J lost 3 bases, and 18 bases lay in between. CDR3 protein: CASSPLTGRVNQPQHF. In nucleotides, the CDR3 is TGTGCCAGCAGTCCTCTCACTGGTAGGGTCAATCAGCCCCAGCATTTT.

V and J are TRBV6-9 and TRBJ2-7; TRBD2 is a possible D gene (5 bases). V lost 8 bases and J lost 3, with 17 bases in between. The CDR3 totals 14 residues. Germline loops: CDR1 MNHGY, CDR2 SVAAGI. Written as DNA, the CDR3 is TGTGCCAGCCCCCGTCGGGGAGCGTTCTACGAGCAGTACTTC. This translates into CASPRRGAFYEQYF.

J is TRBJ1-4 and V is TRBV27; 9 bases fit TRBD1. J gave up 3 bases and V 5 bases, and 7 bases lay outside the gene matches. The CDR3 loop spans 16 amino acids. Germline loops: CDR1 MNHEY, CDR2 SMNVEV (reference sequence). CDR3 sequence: CASSKKQGAANEKLFF. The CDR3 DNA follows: TGTGCCAGCAGTAAGAAACAGGGGGCGGCTAATGAAAAACTGTTTTTT.

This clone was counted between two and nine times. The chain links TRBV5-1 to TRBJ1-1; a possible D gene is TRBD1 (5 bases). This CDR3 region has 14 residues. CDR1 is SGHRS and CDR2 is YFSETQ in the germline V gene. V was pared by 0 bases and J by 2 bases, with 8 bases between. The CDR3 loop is CASSLVGDNTEAFF. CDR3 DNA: TGCGCCAGCAGCTTGGTGGGGGATAACACTGAAGCTTTCTTT.

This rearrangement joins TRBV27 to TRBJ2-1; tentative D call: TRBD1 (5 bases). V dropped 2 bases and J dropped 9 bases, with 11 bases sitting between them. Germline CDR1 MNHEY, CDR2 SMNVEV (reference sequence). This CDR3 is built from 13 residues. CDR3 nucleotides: TGTGCCAGCAGTTTAAGGGGAACTTTTGAGCAGTTCTTC. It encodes CASSLRGTFEQFF.

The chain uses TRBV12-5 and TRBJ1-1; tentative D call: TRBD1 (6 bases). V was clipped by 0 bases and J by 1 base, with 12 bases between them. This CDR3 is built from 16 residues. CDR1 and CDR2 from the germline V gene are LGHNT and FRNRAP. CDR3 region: CASGLVLGQRNTEAFF. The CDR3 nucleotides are TGTGCTAGTGGTTTGGTTCTAGGACAGAGGAACACTGAAGCTTTCTTT.

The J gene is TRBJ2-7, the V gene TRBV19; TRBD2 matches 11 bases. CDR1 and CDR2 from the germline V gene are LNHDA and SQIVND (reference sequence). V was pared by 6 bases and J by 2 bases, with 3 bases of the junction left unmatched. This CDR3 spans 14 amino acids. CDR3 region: CASSVTSGAYEQYF. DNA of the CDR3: TGTGCCAGTAGCGTGACTAGCGGGGCCTACGAGCAGTACTTC.

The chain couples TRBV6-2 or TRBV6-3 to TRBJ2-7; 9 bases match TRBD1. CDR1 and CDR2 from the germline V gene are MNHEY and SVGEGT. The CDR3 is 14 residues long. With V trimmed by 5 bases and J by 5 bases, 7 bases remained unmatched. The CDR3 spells CASSLPGQGHEQYF. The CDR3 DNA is TGTGCCAGCAGTCTACCGGGACAGGGCCACGAGCAGTACTTC.

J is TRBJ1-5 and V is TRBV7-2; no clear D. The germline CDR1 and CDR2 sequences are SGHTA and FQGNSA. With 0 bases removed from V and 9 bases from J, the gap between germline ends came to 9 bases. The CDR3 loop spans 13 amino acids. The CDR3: CASSLAGQRPQHF. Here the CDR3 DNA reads TGTGCCAGCAGCTTAGCGGGCCAAAGGCCCCAGCATTTT.

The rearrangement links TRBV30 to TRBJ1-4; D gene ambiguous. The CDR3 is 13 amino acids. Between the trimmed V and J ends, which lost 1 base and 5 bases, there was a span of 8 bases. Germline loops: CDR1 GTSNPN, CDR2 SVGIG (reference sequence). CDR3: CAWSEGLNEKLFF. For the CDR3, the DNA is TGTGCCTGGAGTGAGGGCTTAAATGAAAAACTGTTTTTT.

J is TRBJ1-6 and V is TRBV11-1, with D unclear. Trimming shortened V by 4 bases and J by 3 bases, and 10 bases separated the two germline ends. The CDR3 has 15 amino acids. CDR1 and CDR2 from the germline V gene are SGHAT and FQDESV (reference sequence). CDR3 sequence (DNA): TGTGCCAGCAGCTCCGGACGTCTCTATAATTCACCCCTCCACTTT. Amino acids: CASSSGRLYNSPLHF.

Here the CDR3 reads CSASAENEQYF. CDR3 in DNA: TGCAGTGCTAGCGCGGAGAACGAGCAGTACTTC. The chain links TRBV20-1 to TRBJ2-7; D unclear. Germline CDR1 DFQATT, CDR2 SNEGSKA (reference sequence). The CDR3 loop spans 11 amino acids. The V gene lost 3 bases and the J gene lost 5 bases, with 8 bases spanning the gap.